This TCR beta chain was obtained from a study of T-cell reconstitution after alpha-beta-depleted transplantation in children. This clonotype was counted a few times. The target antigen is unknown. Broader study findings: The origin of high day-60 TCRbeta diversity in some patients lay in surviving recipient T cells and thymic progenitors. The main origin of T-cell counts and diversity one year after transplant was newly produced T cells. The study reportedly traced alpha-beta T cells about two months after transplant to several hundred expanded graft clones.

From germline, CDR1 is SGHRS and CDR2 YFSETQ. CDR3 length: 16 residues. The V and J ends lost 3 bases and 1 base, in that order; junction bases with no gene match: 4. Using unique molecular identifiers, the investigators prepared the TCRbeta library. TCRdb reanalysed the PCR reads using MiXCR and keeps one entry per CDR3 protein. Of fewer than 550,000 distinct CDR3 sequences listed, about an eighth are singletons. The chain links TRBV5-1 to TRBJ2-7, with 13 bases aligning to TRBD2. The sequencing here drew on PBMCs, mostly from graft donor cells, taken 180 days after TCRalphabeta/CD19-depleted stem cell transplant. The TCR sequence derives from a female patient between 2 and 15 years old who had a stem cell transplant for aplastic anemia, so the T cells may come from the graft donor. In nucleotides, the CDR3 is TGCGCCAGCAGCTGGAGGACTAGCGGGAGTTCCTACGAGCAGTACGTC. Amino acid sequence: CASSWRTSGSSYEQYV.